This paragraph covers one T cell receptor beta chain sequence. Its antigen is unidentified. Quantitative barcoded 5'-RACE was used to prepare TCR beta libraries. MiXCR, applied by TCRdb to the 5' RACE reads, yields one record per CDR3 protein. The sample lists more than 100,000 distinct CDR3 sequences, 17% seen once, with 33% in the top ten. This entry belongs to a study of CD8 T cells in ankylosing spondylitis. General observations from the study: For ankylosing spondylitis blood, a TCR beta motif of fewer than 10 highly homologous variants appeared characteristic. Matched ankylosing spondylitis synovial fluid reportedly contained a significantly enriched population of disease-linked clones. Disease-linked clones proved CD8+ and comparatively uncommon in peripheral blood.

V dropped 6 bases and J dropped 5 bases, with 20 bases sitting between them. CDR3 size: 14 residues. The V gene's germline CDR1 is DFQATT and CDR2 SNEGSKA (reference sequence). The sequenced sample was blood, either unsorted or a sorted T cell fraction (not recorded which). The chain employs TRBV20-1 and TRBJ2-7; weak D call: TRBD1 (6 bases). The TCR sequence derives from a male donor with ankylosing spondylitis. The DNA for the CDR3 is TGCAGTGCATGGGTGGACAGTCCCGGGGACGAGCAGTACTTC. This translates into CSAWVDSPGDEQYF.